These 19 T cell receptor beta chains share one sample of origin, sequenced in a study of radiotherapy plus CTLA-4 blockade in lung cancer. Clones were sequenced by immunoSEQ multiplex PCR, and TCRdb holds only the in-frame ones, with some missing. The sample yields approximately 19,000 clones, more than 70% seen once. The sequencing here drew on peripheral blood, taken from a patient treated with radiotherapy plus ipilimumab. Receptor source: a human donor with non-small cell lung cancer whose response to radiotherapy plus ipilimumab could not be evaluated.

The V gene is TRBV7-9, the J gene TRBJ2-5; maybe TRBD1 (5 bases). The better agreement between TRBJ2-7 and the DNA end casts doubt on the J call. The CDR3 consists of 15 residues. Looked up from germline, CDR1 is SEHNR and CDR2 is FQNEAQ (reference sequence). For the CDR3, the DNA is TGTGCCAGCAGCCCCGATGGTAGCCAGGGCCACGAGCAGTACTTC. Its translation is CASSPDGSQGHEQYF.

There are a few counts of this clone. The chain employs TRBV11-2 and TRBJ2-7; a weak D match, TRBD1 (6 bases). Trimming removed 3 bases from V and 4 bases from J, with 19 bases in between. Germline-derived CDR1 and CDR2 are SGHAT and FQNNGV. The CDR3 has 16 amino acids. CDR3 nucleotide sequence: TGTGCCAGCAGCTTGGATACCGGGACACCAGGGTACGAGCAGTACTTC. Amino acids: CASSLDTGTPGYEQYF. Supplemented by reference TRBV11-2 and TRBJ2-7, the full variable domain reads EAGVAQSPRYKIIEKRQSVAFWCNPISGHATLYWYQQILGQGPKLLIQFQNNGVVDDSQLPKDRFSAERLKGVDSTLKIQPAKLEDSAVYLCASSLDTGTPGYEQYFGPGTRLTVT.

The chain has TRBV28 and TRBJ2-7, with D perhaps TRBD1 (5 bases). The CDR3 sequence is 15 residues long. Trimming shortened V by 5 bases and J by 2 bases, and 16 bases separated the two germline ends. The germline gives CDR1 MDHEN, CDR2 SYDVKM. The DNA of the CDR3 is TGTGCCAGCAGTCCCGCCCTTGGCAGGGCCTACGAGCAGTACTTC. Amino acid sequence: CASSPALGRAYEQYF.

This chain connects TRBV7-9 to TRBJ2-1, with D maybe TRBD2 (5 bases). The germline V and J ends were trimmed by 1 base and 0 bases, with 16 bases remaining between them. In germline, CDR1 is SEHNR, CDR2 FQNEAQ (reference sequence). The CDR3 contains 18 residues. This chain's CDR3 is CASSLVQDSIRSYNEQFF. CDR3 in DNA: TGTGCCAGCAGCTTAGTCCAGGACTCGATTCGCTCCTACAATGAGCAGTTCTTC.

This clone was counted a few times. V and J are TRBV29-1 and TRBJ1-2; D may be TRBD1 (5 bases). The germline CDR1 and CDR2 sequences are SQVTM and ANQGSEA. Trimming took off 3 bases at V and 13 bases at J, with 21 bases between the two ends. The CDR3 covers 13 residues. The CDR3 DNA reads TGCAGCGTTGAGGGAGGCAGGGTTTATGGAAGCACCTTC. As protein: CSVEGGRVYGSTF. The whole variable domain, filled in from reference TRBV29-1 and TRBJ1-2, reads SAVISQKPSRDICQRGTSLTIQCQVDSQVTMMFWYRQQPGQSLTLIATANQGSEATYESGFVIDKFPISRPNLTFSTLTVSNMSPEDSSIYLCSVEGGRVYGSTFGSGTRLTVV.

The V and J genes are TRBV18 and TRBJ1-2, with 8 bases fitting TRBD1. V lost 3 bases and J lost 1; bases outside the gene matches: 19. The CDR3 is 20 amino acids. Germline-derived CDR1 and CDR2 are KGHSH and LQKENI. This CDR3 is CASSPYYTGGPPLFNYGYTF. The CDR3 bases are TGTGCCAGCTCACCCTATTATACAGGGGGTCCTCCTCTATTTAACTATGGCTACACCTTC.

The rearrangement joins TRBV7-9 to TRBJ1-3; the match to TRBD1 covers 7 bases. CDR1 and CDR2 from the germline V gene are SEHNR and FQNEAQ (reference sequence). The V and J ends lost 5 bases and 10 bases, in that order; junction bases with no gene match: 14. The CDR3 runs 15 residues. The CDR3 region is CASSPHQGGPATIYF. The CDR3 DNA reads TGTGCCAGCAGCCCACACCAGGGGGGCCCCGCGACCATATATTTT.

The chain carries TRBV9 and TRBJ2-2; TRBD2 agrees at 8 bases. This CDR3 region has 15 residues. Germline V gives CDR1 SGDLS, CDR2 YYNGEE. V dropped 4 bases and J dropped 3; count of bases not matched to a gene: 5. In DNA form, the CDR3 reads TGTGCCAGCAGCTCTCGGGGGGGCCACACCGGGGAGCTGTTTTTT. Amino acids: CASSSRGGHTGELFF.

This chain uses TRBV5-1 with TRBJ2-4; the match to TRBD1 covers 7 bases. CDR3 size: 15 residues. The V and J ends lost 5 bases and 0 bases, in that order; junction bases with no gene match: 5. In germline, CDR1 is SGHRS, CDR2 YFSETQ. CDR3 DNA: TGCGCCAGCAGGAGGGACAGCCAAGCCAAAAACATTCAGTACTTC. Amino acids: CASRRDSQAKNIQYF.

This clone turned up a few times. The chain joins TRBV28 to TRBJ2-2; TRBD1 agrees at 10 bases. Germline CDR1 MDHEN, CDR2 SYDVKM. The V gene end was trimmed by 5 bases and the J gene end by 2 bases; junction bases not matched to a gene: 14. The CDR3 totals 19 residues. This chain's CDR3 is CASSPWDRGAAYNTGELFF. In DNA, the CDR3 is TGTGCCAGCAGTCCTTGGGACAGGGGAGCGGCCTACAACACCGGGGAGCTGTTTTTT.

The V call is TRBV7-2, the J call TRBJ2-5; tentative D call: TRBD1 (5 bases). TRBJ2-7 matches the DNA end more closely, so the J call is doubtful. The germline V gene encodes CDR1 SGHTA and CDR2 FQGNSA. The CDR3 consists of 13 residues. CDR3 sequence (DNA): TGTGCCAGCAGAGGGGCCAGCTCCTACGAGCAGTACTTC. It is translated as CASRGASSYEQYF.

The gene calls are TRBV5-6 and TRBJ1-5, with 12 bases lining up with TRBD1. The CDR3 has 18 residues. The V gene end was trimmed by 4 bases and the J gene end by 2 bases; junction bases not matched to a gene: 10. Germline lookup yields CDR1 SGHDT and CDR2 YYEEEE. CDR3 loop: CASSKGTGGPWGNQPQHF. CDR3 bases: TGTGCCAGCAGCAAGGGGACAGGGGGCCCCTGGGGCAATCAGCCCCAGCATTTT.

CDR3 bases: TGCGCCAGCAGCACTGCTAGGGGCTCCTACAATGAGCAGTTCTTC. This encodes CASSTARGSYNEQFF. The chain uses TRBV5-1 and TRBJ2-1; a weak D match, TRBD1 (5 bases). V was pared by 4 bases and J by 0 bases, with 11 bases between. This CDR3 is built from 15 residues. The germline V gene encodes CDR1 SGHRS and CDR2 YFSETQ.

Only one count was recorded for this clone. V and J are TRBV2 and TRBJ2-1, with 7 bases identical to TRBD2. The germline CDR1 and CDR2 sequences are SNHLY and FYNNEI. V dropped 6 bases and J dropped 2; count of bases not matched to a gene: 28. The CDR3 totals 22 residues. The CDR3 protein is CASRGWGLSQSDAGDTYNEQFF. The CDR3 bases are TGTGCCAGCAGGGGGTGGGGGTTGTCGCAGAGCGATGCGGGGGATACCTACAATGAGCAGTTCTTC.

The chain uses TRBV6-5 and TRBJ2-1, with 10 bases fitting TRBD2. Germline assignment: CDR1 MNHEY and CDR2 SVGAGI. V lost 0 bases and J lost 13; bases outside the gene matches: 12. CDR3 length: 16 residues. The CDR3 loop is CASSYSGAGGLRGQFF. In DNA form, the CDR3 reads TGTGCCAGCAGTTACTCGGGAGCGGGGGGGTTGAGGGGACAGTTCTTC.

This chain joins TRBV5-1 and TRBJ2-3; 9 bases align to TRBD1. The germline CDR1 and CDR2 sequences are SGHRS and YFSETQ. V lost 0 bases to trimming and J lost 5 bases; unmatched junction nucleotides: 4. The CDR3 totals 15 residues. CDR3 protein: CASSLDRGREDTQYF. CDR3 nucleotide sequence: TGCGCCAGCAGCTTGGACAGGGGGCGCGAAGATACGCAGTATTTT.

The rearrangement uses TRBV7-9 and TRBJ2-1, with a tentative D call TRBD2 (5 bases). The germline V gene has CDR1 SEHNR and CDR2 FQNEAQ (reference sequence). The CDR3 consists of 15 residues. Trimming took 5 bases from V and 7 from J, leaving 18 bases between them. The CDR3 bases are TGTGCCAGCAGCCCCCGTAGAACCTCGGGGAATGAGCAGTTCTTC. It specifies CASSPRRTSGNEQFF.

The genes are TRBV6-1 and TRBJ2-3; D might be TRBD1 (6 bases). Per the germline V gene, CDR1 is MNHNS and CDR2 is SASEGT. The CDR3 covers 14 residues. Trimming shortened V by 1 base and J by 7 bases, and 12 bases separated the two germline ends. For the CDR3, the DNA is TGTGCCAGCAGTGAAGACAGGGCTAGTAATACGCAGTATTTT. It codes for CASSEDRASNTQYF.

The chain carries TRBV27 and TRBJ2-4; D perhaps matches TRBD1 (5 bases). The V gene lost 2 bases and the J gene lost 0 bases, with 8 bases spanning the gap. This CDR3 is built from 15 residues. Looked up from germline, CDR1 is MNHEY and CDR2 is SMNVEV (reference sequence). The CDR3 loop is CASSLVREAKNIQYF. The CDR3 region has the DNA TGTGCCAGCAGTTTAGTCAGGGAAGCCAAAAACATTCAGTACTTC.